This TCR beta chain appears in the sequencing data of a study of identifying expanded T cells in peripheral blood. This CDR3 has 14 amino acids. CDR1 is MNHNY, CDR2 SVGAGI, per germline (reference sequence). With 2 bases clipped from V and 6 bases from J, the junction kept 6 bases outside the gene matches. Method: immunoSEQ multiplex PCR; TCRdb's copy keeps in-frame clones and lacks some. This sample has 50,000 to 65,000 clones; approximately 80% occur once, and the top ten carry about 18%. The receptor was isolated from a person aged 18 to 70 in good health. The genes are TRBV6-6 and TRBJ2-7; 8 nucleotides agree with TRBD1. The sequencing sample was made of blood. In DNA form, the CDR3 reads TGTGCCAGCAGTTACGGACAGGGTGGTGGCGAGCAGTACTTC. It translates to CASSYGQGGGEQYF.